This TCR beta chain was identified in a study of Tregs in tolerant kidney transplant recipients. As regards this clone: What it binds is not known.

The study's findings and limits: In tolerant patients, donor-specific Tregs outgrew total Tregs, suggesting antigen-driven expansion.

Clones were sequenced by immunoSEQ multiplex PCR, and TCRdb holds only the in-frame ones, with some missing. The sample lists 60,000 to 95,000 clones, 98% occurring once. This CDR3 comprises 14 residues. J was trimmed by 7 bases and V by 5 bases; bases with no gene match: 8. From germline, CDR1 is MNHNS and CDR2 SASEGT. The receptor was isolated from a human donor who received a combined kidney and bone marrow transplant. The sample was CD4+ T cells from blood, taken before the transplant. V and J are TRBV6-1 and TRBJ1-1; 9 bases are shared with TRBD1. The CDR3 DNA is TGTGCCAGCAGTCATAGGACAGGGGCGGTTGAAGCTTTCTTT. Protein sequence: CASSHRTGAVEAFF.